The 14 T cell receptor beta chains in this list originate from one sample, sequenced in a study of patients and donors after allogeneic stem cell transplantation. A single record per CDR3 protein comes from TCRdb applying MiXCR to the RT-PCR reads. The profile shows 900,000 to 1,000,000 distinct CDR3 sequences, about 20% of them singletons. The specimen sequenced was blood, either unsorted or a sorted T cell fraction (not recorded which). These receptors originate from a human donor who was either an allogeneic HSCT recipient or a stem cell or donor lymphocyte infusion donor (not recorded which). It is not recorded whose cells these are; they may come from a transplant donor.

The table lists this clonotype with a few counts. V is TRBV4-2 and J is TRBJ2-3; D gene ambiguous. This CDR3 region has 14 residues. From germline, CDR1 is LGHNA and CDR2 YNFKEQ. The V end was cut by 1 base, the J end by 2 bases, with 7 bases between. The CDR3, as DNA: TGTGCCAGCAGCCAAGCTAGAGACACAGATACGCAGTATTTT. Protein product: CASSQARDTDTQYF.

This clonotype has only a few counts. V gene TRBV5-1 combines with J gene TRBJ1-1; D uncertain. The CDR3 loop spans 15 amino acids. Between the trimmed V and J ends, which lost 3 bases and 1 base, there was a span of 13 bases. Germline CDR1 SGHRS, CDR2 YFSETQ. The chain's CDR3 is CASSSNLVGNTEAFF. The CDR3 nucleotides read TGCGCCAGCAGCTCCAACTTAGTGGGGAACACTGAAGCTTTCTTT.

This chain joins TRBV20-1 and TRBJ2-3, with a tentative D call TRBD2 (6 bases). Looked up from germline, CDR1 is DFQATT and CDR2 is SNEGSKA (reference sequence). This CDR3 has 14 residues. Deletions cut 6 bases from V and 3 bases from J, with 16 bases between. This chain's CDR3 is CSAPDYLGTDTQYF. The CDR3 DNA follows: TGCAGTGCGCCGGACTATTTAGGGACAGATACGCAGTATTTT.

As DNA, the CDR3 is TGTGCCAGCAGTTTACAGGGTTGGATTGGGACCCAGTACTTC. This gives the protein CASSLQGWIGTQYF. The rearrangement uses TRBV12-3 or TRBV12-4 and TRBJ2-5; D is possibly TRBD1 (5 bases). V dropped 2 bases and J dropped 7 bases, with 14 bases sitting between them. The CDR3 has 14 residues.

CDR3 region: CASSTAGTSTYEQYF. The CDR3 nucleotides are TGCGCCAGCAGCACCGCCGGGACTAGTACCTACGAGCAGTACTTC. V and J are TRBV5-1 and TRBJ2-7; 8 bases are a match to TRBD2. V lost 4 bases, J lost 2 bases, and 8 bases stayed unmatched. Germline CDR1 and CDR2: SGHRS and YFSETQ. This CDR3 has 15 residues.

This clonotype showed up just a few times. J is TRBJ2-7 and V is TRBV5-1; tentative D call: TRBD2 (6 bases). V gave up 4 bases and J gave up 5 bases, with 19 bases separating them. The CDR3 runs 15 residues. The germline gives CDR1 SGHRS, CDR2 YFSETQ. CDR3 DNA sequence: TGCGCCAGCAGCCCGATCCTGACTAGTAGGCACGAGCAGTACTTC. It is translated as CASSPILTSRHEQYF.

J is TRBJ2-5 and V is TRBV7-9; 7 bases line up with TRBD1. V shed 5 bases and J 4 bases; nucleotides not matched to a gene: 7. This CDR3 contains 14 residues. Germline CDR1 is SEHNR and CDR2 is FQNEAQ (reference sequence). The CDR3 here is CASSLTGLPETQYF. The CDR3 DNA sequence: TGTGCCAGCAGCCTGACAGGGCTCCCAGAGACCCAGTACTTC.

This clonotype has more than one count but fewer than ten. The gene calls are TRBV12-3 or TRBV12-4 and TRBJ2-2; D perhaps matches TRBD2 (6 bases). V lost 5 bases, J lost 3 bases, and 16 bases lay in between. The CDR3 contains 16 residues. CDR3 nucleotides: TGTGCCAGCAGTCTTGGTCTCGGAGGGTACACCGGGGAGCTGTTTTTT. Translated: CASSLGLGGYTGELFF.

This clonotype was seen many times. The chain carries TRBV6-1 and TRBJ1-1, with 7 bases identical to TRBD1. The CDR3 has 13 residues. V lost 5 bases and J lost 1; bases outside the gene matches: 1. The germline gives CDR1 MNHNS, CDR2 SASEGT. The CDR3 region has the DNA TGTGCCAGCAGTAACAGGGGGAACACTGAAGCTTTCTTT. Its protein product is CASSNRGNTEAFF.

This clonotype was seen more than once but under ten times. The rearrangement links TRBV20-1 to TRBJ1-5; 7 bases map to TRBD1. V trimming: 3 bases; J trimming: 2 bases; junction bases outside the gene matches: 7. The length of the CDR3 is 15 residues. Germline V lookup: CDR1 DFQATT, CDR2 SNEGSKA (reference sequence). The CDR3 DNA reads as TGCAGTGCTAGCCCAGGGGGGGAGGGCAATCAGCCCCAGCATTTT. This codes for CSASPGGEGNQPQHF.

V is TRBV5-6 and J is TRBJ2-3; D might be TRBD1 (6 bases). Germline V gene data show CDR1 as SGHDT and CDR2 as YYEEEE. Trimming cost V 1 base and J 2 bases, with 11 bases left between them. The CDR3 is made up of 15 amino acids. CDR3 coding DNA: TGTGCCAGCAGCTTGTCAGGGGTCGACACAGATACGCAGTATTTT. Translating it yields CASSLSGVDTDTQYF.

This clonotype was detected only a few times. The genes are TRBV4-3 and TRBJ1-4; weak D call: TRBD1 (5 bases). Germline CDR1 reads LGHNA; CDR2 reads YSLEER. V lost 1 base to trimming and J lost 4 bases, with 16 bases between them. This CDR3 is 17 amino acids long. The CDR3 is CASSQGAFGGVNEKLFF. DNA for the CDR3: TGCGCCAGCAGCCAAGGGGCGTTTGGGGGTGTTAATGAAAAACTGTTTTTT.

As concerns this clonotype: One end of the junction varies from germline; a read error may be responsible. The chain links TRBV12-3 or TRBV12-4 to TRBJ2-7; the D gene is possibly TRBD1 (5 bases). This CDR3 is built from 14 residues. The DNA of the CDR3 is TGTGTCAGCAGTTTGGGCGACAGATACCTTCCCTTGGACTTC. Encoded protein: CVSSLGDRYLPLDF.

This clonotype was counted between two and nine times. This chain links TRBV7-2 with TRBJ2-7; D assignment may be TRBD1 or TRBD2 (6 bases each). V lost 0 bases to trimming and J lost 3 bases, with 12 bases between them. The CDR3 is made up of 15 amino acids. Germline CDR1 reads SGHTA; CDR2 reads FQGNSA. CDR3 coding DNA: TGTGCCAGCAGCTTAGCGGGGGGCGTATTCTACGAGCAGTACTTC. It codes for CASSLAGGVFYEQYF.